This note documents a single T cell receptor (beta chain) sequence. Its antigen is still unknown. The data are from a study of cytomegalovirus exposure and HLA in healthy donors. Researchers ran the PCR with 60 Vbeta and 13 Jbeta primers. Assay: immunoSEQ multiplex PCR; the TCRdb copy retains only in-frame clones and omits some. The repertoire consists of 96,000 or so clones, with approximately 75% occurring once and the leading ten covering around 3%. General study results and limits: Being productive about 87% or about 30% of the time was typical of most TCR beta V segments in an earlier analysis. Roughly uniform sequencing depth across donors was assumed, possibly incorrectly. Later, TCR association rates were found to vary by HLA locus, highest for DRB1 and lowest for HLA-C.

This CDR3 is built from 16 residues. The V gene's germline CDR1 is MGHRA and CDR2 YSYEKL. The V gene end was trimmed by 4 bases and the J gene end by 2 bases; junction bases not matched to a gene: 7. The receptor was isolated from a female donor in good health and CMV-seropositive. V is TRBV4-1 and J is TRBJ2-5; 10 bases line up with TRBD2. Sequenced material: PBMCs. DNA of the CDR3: TGCGCCAGCAGCCCGAGGGAACTAGCGGGACAAGAGACCCAGTACTTC. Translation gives CASSPRELAGQETQYF.